This record covers a single TCR beta chain. This clonotype has more than one count but fewer than ten. Its antigen is unknown. No per-base quality is available; no much larger clone lies one base away. This entry belongs to a study of human T cells and chemical hapten exposure (dated by TCRdb to the early 2020s). For the study in its entirety: For sensitization, 2% DPC in acetone was applied to a 2 cm by 2 cm area of upper inner arm skin. Weekly therapeutic DPC doses were additionally applied to the scalp of patients throughout the approximately 25-week study period. The study tracked peripheral blood TCR repertoire changes in vivo during primary and secondary sensitization to the hapten diphenylcyclopropenone (DPC) in alopecia patients. Libraries were pooled for sequencing, and per-sample TCR yields varied mainly because of small differences in library volumes within the pool. Patch testing was done on the upper back using Finn chambers containing 0.01% DPC, and results were scored after 6 days according to International Contact Dermatitis Research Group standards. Blood samples were taken from patients before sensitization (week 0) and then at 2, 6 and about 24 weeks after DPC sensitization. The patient cohort, mostly female, included alopecia areata with under or over 50% scalp involvement, alopecia totalis and alopecia universalis. Blood for TCR sequencing was provided by twenty-nine alopecia patients at one to four time points (pre-sensitization, 2, 6 and 24 weeks). General findings and caveats noted by the study authors: Compared with pre-sensitization or healthy control sets, expanded TCRs formed significantly more large CDR3 similarity clusters, which is consistent with antigen-driven responses. Repeated subsampling changed both the strength of the expansion versus patch-test correlation and the threshold at which the correlation became significant. Because every patient had alopecia, a presumed autoimmune disease, the patients' immune response might differ from that of healthy individuals. DPC sensitization did not change the number of TCRs with a frequency above 1 in 1000, and there was no evidence of changes in global repertoire structure. The number of PT1 expanded TCRs positively correlated with patch test score, significant at thresholds 8, 16 and 32 but not 4.

CDR1 and CDR2 are drawn from the germline V gene: SQVTM, ANQGSEA. The V end gives up 5 bases and the J end 2 bases, leaving 10 bases in the junction not matched to a gene. The CDR3 starts with the cysteine, ends with the phenylalanine, and has 16 residues. Here the CDR3 DNA is all that survives: 48 bases in frame from base 1. Read against the paper, the sample's time point label means: patch test 3, about 24 weeks after DPC sensitization. According to the study, the label for this sample's treatment or condition signals: therapeutic diphenylcyclopropenone sensitization with weekly scalp DPC. At every patch-test visit, the blood draw took place before the patch test was put on. Patients were eligible if aged 18 to 70, diagnosed with alopecia and judged suitable for DPC therapy, and pregnant patients were excluded. Total RNA was extracted from unfractionated whole blood collected in Tempus Blood RNA tubes.

The method was RACE. TCRdb lists the instrument as NextSeq 500. During library preparation, unique molecular identifiers were attached to individual cDNA molecules so that TCRs could be counted quantitatively and reproducibly. Both TCR alpha and TCR beta chains were sequenced from each blood RNA sample. The paper's processing steps were these. The median number of TCRs per sample was some 100,000, ranging from about 23,224 to 690,600. The Decombinator software suite was used to annotate V, J and CDR3 in the TCR reads. Every sample was subsampled to the same number of TCRs (28,000) for the PS versus PT1 abundance plots. TCRs were defined as expanded if absent before sensitization and observed at least eight times at the 2-week time point. The public reads were reanalyzed by TCRdb: fastp trimming at Q25, MiXCR alignment, in-frame beta chains only. Entries that share a CDR3 protein sequence are merged under the most common genes and DNA. These V and J calls originate from TCRdb's pipeline instead of the authors' own analysis. Across this sample there are about 160,000 distinct CDR3 sequences, with roughly 26% seen only once. 2.1% of the sample goes to the ten largest clones.

The rearrangement joined TRBV29-1 to TRBJ2-4; TRBD2 fits 9 bases in the junction. This clonotype originated in a young woman with alopecia areata. Some clones in this sample may be carry-over from other donors' samples. Sequencing used whole blood, obtained in connection with sensitization to the hapten diphenylcyclopropenone (DPC). The nucleotides read TGCAGCGTTTGGGCGGGGGCTAGCGGGACCAAAAACATTCAGTACTTC. Translated, this is CSVWAGASGTKNIQYF.